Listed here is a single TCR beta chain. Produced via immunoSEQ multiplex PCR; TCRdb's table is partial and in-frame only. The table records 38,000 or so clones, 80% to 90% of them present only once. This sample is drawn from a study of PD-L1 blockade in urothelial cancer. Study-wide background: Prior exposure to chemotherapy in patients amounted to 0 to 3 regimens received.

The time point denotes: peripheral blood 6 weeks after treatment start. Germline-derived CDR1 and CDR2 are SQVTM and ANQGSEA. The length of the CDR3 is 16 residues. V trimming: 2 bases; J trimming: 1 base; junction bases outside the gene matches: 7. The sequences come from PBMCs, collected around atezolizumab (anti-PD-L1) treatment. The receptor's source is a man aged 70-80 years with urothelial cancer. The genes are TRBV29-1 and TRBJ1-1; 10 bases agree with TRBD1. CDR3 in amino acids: CSVESETGGWNTEAFF. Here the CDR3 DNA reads TGCAGCGTTGAAAGTGAGACAGGGGGCTGGAACACTGAAGCTTTCTTT.